The text below deals with one TCR beta chain. Its cognate antigen is unknown. The read stops 3 residues short of the end of the CDR3; the missing end is completed from the germline J gene. Assay used: immunoSEQ multiplex PCR; TCRdb lists only in-frame clones, some missing. Its table lists roughly 30,000 clones. This sample is drawn from a study of T cells in women clearing cervical HPV infection. Notes on the study in general: CIN3+ cases had significantly higher TCR repertoire richness than controls, but evenness did not differ.

The CDR3 spans 15 residues. Germline V lookup: CDR1 SGHVS, CDR2 FQNEAQ. The chain joins TRBV7-8 to TRBJ1-2; possible D gene TRBD1, 6 bases. This TCR came from a woman between 18 and 70 years old with a cervical HPV16 infection that either progressed to CIN3+ or cleared (not recorded which). Sequenced sample: blood buffy coat. The CDR3 spells CASSPLVKPGAGYTF. Partial CDR3 DNA: TGTGCCAGCAGCCCTTTGGTAAAACCAGGGGCCGGC.